This passage covers 15 T cell receptor beta chains from one sample sequenced in a study of blood T cell repertoires in COVID-19. TCRdb keeps only in-frame clones here, not all; method: immunoSEQ multiplex PCR. Of 130,000 or so clones listed, under 90% were seen once; the top ten hold 9.5% to 15%. The sample consisted of peripheral blood. The receptors originated from a woman aged 60 to 75 with acute or convalescent COVID-19.

The rearrangement links TRBV7-9 to TRBJ1-2; no definite D call. This CDR3 has 13 residues. V lost 3 bases to trimming and J lost 4 bases, with 9 bases between them. Germline lookup yields CDR1 SEHNR and CDR2 FQNEAQ (reference sequence). CDR3 in amino acids: CASSFRNGYGYTF. CDR3 sequence (DNA): TGTGCCAGCAGCTTTAGAAACGGCTATGGCTACACCTTC.

The J gene is TRBJ2-3, the V gene TRBV5-1, with D tentatively TRBD2 (7 bases). This CDR3 contains 15 residues. V lost 0 bases and J lost 0, with 8 bases in between. Germline CDR1 is SGHRS and CDR2 is YFSETQ. The CDR3 DNA reads TGCGCCAGCAGCTTGGCGGGGGGCAGCACAGATACGCAGTATTTT. It specifies CASSLAGGSTDTQYF.

This chain joins TRBV27 and TRBJ1-1; 7 bases align to TRBD1. The CDR3 has 14 residues. V lost 3 bases, J lost 1 base, and 2 bases stayed unmatched. CDR1 is MNHEY and CDR2 is SMNVEV in the germline V gene (reference sequence). The CDR3 protein is CASSFQGGNTEAFF. The CDR3 region has the DNA TGTGCCAGCAGTTTCCAGGGGGGGAACACTGAAGCTTTCTTT.

About this clone: The germline gene is not matched at one end of the junction; a read error may be the cause. V is TRBV7-2 and J is TRBJ2-3; D not resolved. The germline V gene encodes CDR1 SGHTA and CDR2 FQGNSA. CDR3 length equals 12 residues. CDR3 region: CASNLEADSQYF. The CDR3 region has the DNA TGTGCCAGCAACTTAGAGGCTGACTCACAGTATTTT.

This sequence joins TRBV9 and TRBJ2-1; TRBD1 matches 7 bases. From germline, CDR1 is SGDLS and CDR2 YYNGEE. The CDR3 is 15 amino acids. The ends lost 3 bases at V and 2 bases at J; junction bases unmatched: 5. CDR3 coding DNA: TGTGCCAGCAGCGCCCCCGGGACAGCCTACAATGAGCAGTTCTTC. It specifies CASSAPGTAYNEQFF.

This chain connects TRBV19 to TRBJ2-4; D possibly corresponds to TRBD1 (6 bases). CDR3 length: 15 residues. CDR1 is LNHDA, CDR2 SQIVND, per germline (reference sequence). V dropped 7 bases and J dropped 0 bases, with 13 bases sitting between them. DNA for the CDR3: TGTGCCAGTAATACCGGGACATTAGCCAAAAACATTCAGTACTTC. It translates to CASNTGTLAKNIQYF.

This clone was found once. The chain uses TRBV18 and TRBJ1-2; D gene unclear. Germline values: CDR1 KGHSH, CDR2 LQKENI. There are 15 residues in the CDR3. Trimming took 6 bases from V and 3 from J, leaving 17 bases between them. The CDR3 reads CASSLRAGNDYGYTF. Here the CDR3 DNA reads TGTGCCAGCTCCCTCCGGGCCGGGAACGACTATGGCTACACCTTC. Using reference TRBV18 and TRBJ1-2 for the parts outside the CDR3, the full variable domain is NAGVMQNPRHLVRRRGQEARLRCSPMKGHSHVYWYRQLPEEGLKFMVYLQKENIIDESGMPKERFSAEFPKEGPSILRIQQVVRGDSAAYFCASSLRAGNDYGYTFGSGTRLTVV.

V usage is TRBV4-1 and J usage is TRBJ2-1, with 9 bases identical to TRBD2. CDR1 is MGHRA, CDR2 YSYEKL, per germline. Germline trimming cut 2 bases from V and 3 bases from J; bases unmatched to any gene: 14. The CDR3 is 19 residues long. The CDR3 is CASSQPRGQRGAVYNEQFF. The CDR3 bases are TGCGCCAGCAGCCAACCTCGGGGCCAGCGGGGGGCAGTCTACAATGAGCAGTTCTTC.

This chain joins TRBV14 and TRBJ1-3; weak D call: TRBD1 (6 bases). Germline V lookup: CDR1 SGHDN, CDR2 FVKESK. V lost 0 bases to trimming and J lost 2 bases, with 11 bases between them. This CDR3 is 16 amino acids long. CDR3 DNA: TGTGCCAGCAGCCAAGATATTAACAGGGCTGGAAACACCATATATTTT. It is translated as CASSQDINRAGNTIYF.

This clone occurred once. The CDR3 protein is CASSLQGDSYNSPLHF. The CDR3 DNA follows: TGTGCCAGCAGCTTACAAGGGGACTCCTATAATTCACCCCTCCACTTT. The chain has TRBV11-2 and TRBJ1-6; tentative D call: TRBD1 (5 bases). CDR1 is SGHAT, CDR2 FQNNGV, per germline. CDR3 length: 16 residues. V was cut by 2 bases and J by 0 bases, with 8 bases left in between.

A single count supports this clone. The chain links TRBV9 to TRBJ2-1, with D maybe TRBD1 (6 bases). CDR3 length equals 14 residues. With 0 bases removed from V and 2 bases from J, the gap between germline ends came to 6 bases. CDR1 is SGDLS and CDR2 is YYNGEE in the germline V gene. Written as DNA, the CDR3 is TGTGCCAGCAGCGTAGGGACAGCCTACAATGAGCAGTTCTTC. This sequence encodes CASSVGTAYNEQFF.

This chain links TRBV9 with TRBJ1-2, with a possible D match to TRBD1 (5 bases). The CDR3 has 15 amino acids. Germline assignment: CDR1 SGDLS and CDR2 YYNGEE. The V end was cut by 3 bases, the J end by 0 bases, with 12 bases between. Written as DNA, the CDR3 is TGTGCCAGCAGCGCAACAGGTTCTCCTAACTATGGCTACACCTTC. Translation: CASSATGSPNYGYTF.

This sequence joins TRBV18 and TRBJ1-4, with D unclear. Germline lookup yields CDR1 KGHSH and CDR2 LQKENI. With 2 bases removed from V and 4 bases from J, the gap between germline ends came to 8 bases. The CDR3 covers 14 residues. CDR3 loop: CASSPGGNNEKLFF. The CDR3 DNA reads as TGTGCCAGCTCACCAGGCGGGAATAATGAAAAACTGTTTTTT.

The chain uses TRBV3-1 (or the pseudogene TRBV3-2) and TRBJ1-4, with no clear D. This CDR3 is 14 amino acids long. The germline CDR1 and CDR2 sequences are LGHDT and YNNKEL (reference sequence). The germline V and J ends were trimmed by 4 bases and 2 bases, with 8 bases remaining between them. The CDR3: CASSPGVTNEKLFF. CDR3 sequence (DNA): TGTGCCAGCAGCCCGGGTGTGACTAATGAAAAACTGTTTTTT.

The V gene is TRBV9, the J gene TRBJ1-5; D gene uncertain. CDR1 is SGDLS and CDR2 is YYNGEE in the germline V gene. CDR3 length: 13 residues. With 0 bases removed from V and 9 bases from J, the gap between germline ends came to 10 bases. The CDR3: CASSVGLQAPQHF. CDR3 bases: TGTGCCAGCAGCGTAGGGCTTCAGGCGCCCCAGCATTTT.